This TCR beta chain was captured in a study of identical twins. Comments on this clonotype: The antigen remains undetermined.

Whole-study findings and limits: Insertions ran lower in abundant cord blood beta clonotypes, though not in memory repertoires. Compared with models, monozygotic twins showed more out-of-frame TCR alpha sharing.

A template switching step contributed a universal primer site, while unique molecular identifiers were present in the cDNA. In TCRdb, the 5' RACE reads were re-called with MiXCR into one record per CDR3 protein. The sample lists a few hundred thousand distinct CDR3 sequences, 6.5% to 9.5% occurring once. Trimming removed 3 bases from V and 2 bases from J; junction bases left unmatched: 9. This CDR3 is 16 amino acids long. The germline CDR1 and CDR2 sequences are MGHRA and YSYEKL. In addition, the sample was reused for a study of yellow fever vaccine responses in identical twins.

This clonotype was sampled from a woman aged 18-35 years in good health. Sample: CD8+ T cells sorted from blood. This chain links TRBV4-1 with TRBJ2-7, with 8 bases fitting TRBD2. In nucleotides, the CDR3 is TGCGCCAGCAGCCACTCCCCGACTAGCGAGACCTACGAGCAGTACTTC. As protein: CASSHSPTSETYEQYF.